The sequence of this TCR beta chain was determined in a study of CD8+ T cells in alopecia areata. Extraction and reverse transcription of RNA yielded cDNA as the sequencing template. Sequencing was performed with immunoSEQ multiplex PCR; in TCRdb, only in-frame clones are kept and a portion is missing. The profile covers around 150,000 clones, with around 59% appearing a single time and 13% to 15% taken by the ten largest. The treatment was: oral pan-JAK inhibitor, 5-10 mg twice daily. Lesional scalp tissue (obtained by punch biopsy) and peripheral blood were collected from alopecia areata patients. This CDR3 comprises 13 residues. V was trimmed by 3 bases and J by 2 bases, leaving 8 bases between them. CDR1 and CDR2 from the germline V gene are SEHNR and FQNEAQ (reference sequence). This clone came up a few times. Its antigen is not identified. Overall study findings and caveats: Many of the expanded lesional clones endured in scalp and blood while on tofacitinib.

The genes are TRBV7-9 and TRBJ2-7, with unresolved D. The receptor's source is a human donor with alopecia areata. The sequenced sample was CD4+ T cells sorted from blood, obtained at week 24, from a patient treated with tofacitinib. The chain's CDR3 is CASSFSEAYEQYF. In DNA, the CDR3 is TGTGCCAGCAGCTTCTCGGAAGCCTACGAGCAGTACTTC.